This section outlines one T cell receptor beta chain sequence together with its context. The antigen it recognizes is unknown. Base qualities are not provided; no much larger clone lies one nucleotide away. According to the germline V gene, CDR1 reads MGHRA and CDR2 reads YSYEKL. V is shortened by 4 bases, J by 6 bases, and the region joining them spans 9 bases. From cysteine to phenylalanine, the CDR3 is 13 amino acids long. Just CDR3 DNA is preserved here, 39 bases in frame from base 1. The record originates from a study of sequential checkpoint blockade in melanoma (dated by TCRdb to between 2018 and 2020). For the wider study: Patients were assigned by 1:1 randomization to either first-line nivolumab followed by ipilimumab (arm A) or ipilimumab followed by nivolumab (arm B). Maintenance nivolumab came after each of the two trial sequences. Overall results and qualifications from the work: The model for predicting response that combines TCR metrics with mutation burden needs to be validated in larger, independent patient cohorts.

The treatment or condition label here, explained by the study, means: randomized to nivolumab then ipilimumab (arm A) or the reverse (arm B). None of the patients in the trial had previously been given DNA-damaging chemotherapy. Thawed PBMCs were sorted on a FACS Aria II flow cytometer to isolate live CD3+CD8+ cells negative for CD19 and CD56. Samples came from patients with melanoma in CheckMate 064, a randomized, open-label phase II trial of sequential checkpoint blockade. Leukapheresis was used to collect peripheral blood mononuclear cells, which were then purified with Ficoll-Paque and frozen in human serum with around 10% DMSO. Immediately after sorting, the purity of the sorted blood CD3+CD8+ cells was confirmed to be >98%, and DNA was then extracted. TCRbeta CDR3 regions were immunosequenced from genomic DNA with the immunoSEQ Assay. Genomic DNA was amplified by bias-controlled multiplex PCR before high-throughput sequencing. Under the source paper's analysis protocol: To quantify the absolute abundance of each unique TCRbeta CDR3 region, the sequences were collapsed and filtered. Clonality was defined as 1 minus Pielou's evenness and was calculated using productive rearrangements only. Clones with significantly greater frequencies in on-treatment versus baseline samples were identified using a previously published method. TCRdb limited this immuneACCESS table to in-frame rearrangements with V and J called. A share of clones is missing; checked studies link under half to unresolved V genes, and the rest is unexplained. The V and J calls and clone size were taken over from that table, and D and trimming were inferred from the DNA. Here the sample has 13,000 or so clones; about 78% occur a single time. Around a third of the sample belongs to the ten largest clones.

The specimen was CD8+ T cells sorted from blood (inferred from file names), collected from a patient given nivolumab and ipilimumab in sequence. This receptor chain uses TRBV4-1 and TRBJ2-2, with TRBD2 as a weak D call on 5 bases. This TCR was recovered from a human donor with melanoma. The CDR3 has the sequence CASSPTSAGELFF. The DNA sequence is given as TGCGCCAGCAGCCCTACTAGTGCCGGGGAGCTGTTTTTT.